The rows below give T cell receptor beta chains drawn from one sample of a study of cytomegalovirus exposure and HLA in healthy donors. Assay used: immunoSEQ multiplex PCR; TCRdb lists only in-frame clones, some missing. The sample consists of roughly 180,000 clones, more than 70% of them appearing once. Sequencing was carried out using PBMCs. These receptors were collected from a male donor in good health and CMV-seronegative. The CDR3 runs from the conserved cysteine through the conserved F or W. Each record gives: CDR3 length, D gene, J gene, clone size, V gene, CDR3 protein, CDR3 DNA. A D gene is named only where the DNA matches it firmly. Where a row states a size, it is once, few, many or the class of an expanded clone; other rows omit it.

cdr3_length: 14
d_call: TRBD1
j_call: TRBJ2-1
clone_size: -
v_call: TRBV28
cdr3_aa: CASSLGQGRNEQFF
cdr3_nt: TGTGCCAGCAGTCTCGGACAGGGTAGGAATGAGCAGTTCTTC

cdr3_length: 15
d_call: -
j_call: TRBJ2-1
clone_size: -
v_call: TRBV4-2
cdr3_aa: CASRRSGGPGNEQFF
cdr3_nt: TGTGCCAGCCGCCGTTCCGGGGGACCGGGAAATGAGCAGTTCTTC

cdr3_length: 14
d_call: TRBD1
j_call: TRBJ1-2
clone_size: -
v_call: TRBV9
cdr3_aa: CASSESRGRGGYTF
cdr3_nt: TGTGCCAGCAGCGAATCGAGGGGGCGCGGTGGCTACACCTTC

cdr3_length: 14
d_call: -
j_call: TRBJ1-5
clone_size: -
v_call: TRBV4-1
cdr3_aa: CASSQGPLDQPQHF
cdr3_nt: TGCGCCAGCAGCCAAGGTCCCCTCGATCAGCCCCAGCATTTT

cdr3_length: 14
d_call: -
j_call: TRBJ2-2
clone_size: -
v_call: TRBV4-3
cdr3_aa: CASSQLANTGGLFF
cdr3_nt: TGCGCCAGCAGCCAACTAGCTAACACCGGGGGGCTGTTTTTT

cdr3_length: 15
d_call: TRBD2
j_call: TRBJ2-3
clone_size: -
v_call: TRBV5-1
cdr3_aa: CASSPSGEPPDTQYF
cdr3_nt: TGCGCCAGCTCTCCCAGCGGGGAACCCCCAGATACGCAGTATTTT

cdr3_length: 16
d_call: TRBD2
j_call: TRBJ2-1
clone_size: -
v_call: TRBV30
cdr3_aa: CAWSRLAGTVHNEQFF
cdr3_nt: TGTGCCTGGAGTCGGCTAGCGGGAACTGTACACAATGAGCAGTTCTTC

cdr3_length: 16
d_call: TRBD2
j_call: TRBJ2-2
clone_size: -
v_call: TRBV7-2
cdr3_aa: CASSRDGLASGGELFF
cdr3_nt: TGTGCCAGCAGCCGGGACGGACTAGCTTCTGGCGGGGAGCTGTTTTTT

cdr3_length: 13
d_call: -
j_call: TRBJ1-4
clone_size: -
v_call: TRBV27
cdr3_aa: CASSLRVGEKLFF
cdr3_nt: TGTGCCAGCAGTTTGAGGGTAGGCGAAAAACTGTTTTTT

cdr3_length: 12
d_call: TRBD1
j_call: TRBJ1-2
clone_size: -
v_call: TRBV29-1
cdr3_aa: CSGGTVSYGYTF
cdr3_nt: TGCAGCGGGGGGACAGTTAGTTATGGCTACACCTTC

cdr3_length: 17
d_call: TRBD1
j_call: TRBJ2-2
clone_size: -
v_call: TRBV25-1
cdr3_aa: CASSASRQGSNTGELFF
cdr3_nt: TGTGCCAGCAGTGCCTCCAGACAGGGTTCGAACACCGGGGAGCTGTTTTTT

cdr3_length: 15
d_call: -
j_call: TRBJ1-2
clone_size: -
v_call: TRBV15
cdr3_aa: CATSRDGRTGDGYTF
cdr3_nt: TGTGCCACCAGCAGAGATGGTAGGACTGGCGATGGCTACACCTTC

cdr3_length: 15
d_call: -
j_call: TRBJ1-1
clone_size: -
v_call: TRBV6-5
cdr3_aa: CASSLQGSETKWAFF
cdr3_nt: TGTGCCAGCAGTTTACAGGGTAGTGAAACTAAATGGGCTTTCTTT

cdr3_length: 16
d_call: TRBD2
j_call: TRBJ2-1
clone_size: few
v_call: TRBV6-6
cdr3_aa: CASEPALAGALNEQFF
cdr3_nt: TGTGCCAGCGAACCCGCATTAGCGGGAGCGCTAAATGAGCAGTTCTTC

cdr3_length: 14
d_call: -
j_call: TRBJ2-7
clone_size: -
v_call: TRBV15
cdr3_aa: CATSRAGRTYEQYF
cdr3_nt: TGTGCCACCAGCAGAGCCGGGAGAACCTACGAGCAGTACTTC

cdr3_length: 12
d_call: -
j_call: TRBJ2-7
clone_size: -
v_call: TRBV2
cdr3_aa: CASRGRVYEQYF
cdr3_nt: TGTGCCAGCCGAGGGCGTGTGTACGAGCAGTACTTC

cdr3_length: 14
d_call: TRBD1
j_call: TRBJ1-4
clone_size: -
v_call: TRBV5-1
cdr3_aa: CATIDRDRAEKLFF
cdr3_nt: TGCGCCACCATAGACCGGGACAGGGCCGAAAAACTGTTTTTT

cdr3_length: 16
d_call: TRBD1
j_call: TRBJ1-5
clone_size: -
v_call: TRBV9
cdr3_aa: CARTGQGAYSNQPQHF
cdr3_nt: TGTGCCAGGACGGGACAGGGGGCGTATAGCAATCAGCCCCAGCATTTT

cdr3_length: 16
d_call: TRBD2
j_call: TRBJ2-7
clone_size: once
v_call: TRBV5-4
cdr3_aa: CASSLAGLASSYEQYF
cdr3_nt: TGTGCCAGCAGCTTGGCGGGACTAGCGAGCTCCTACGAGCAGTACTTC

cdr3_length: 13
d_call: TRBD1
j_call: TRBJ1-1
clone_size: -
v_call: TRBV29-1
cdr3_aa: CSGVTGTNTEAFF
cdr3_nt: TGCAGCGGTGTGACAGGGACGAACACTGAAGCTTTCTTT

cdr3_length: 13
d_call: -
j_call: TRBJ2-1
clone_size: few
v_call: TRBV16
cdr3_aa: CASSFVLRGEQFF
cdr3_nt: TGTGCCAGCAGCTTCGTCTTAAGGGGTGAGCAGTTCTTC

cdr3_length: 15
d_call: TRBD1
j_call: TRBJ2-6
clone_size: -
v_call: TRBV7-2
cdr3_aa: CATRQGASGANVLTF
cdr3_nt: TGTGCCACCCGACAGGGGGCTTCGGGGGCCAACGTCCTGACTTTC

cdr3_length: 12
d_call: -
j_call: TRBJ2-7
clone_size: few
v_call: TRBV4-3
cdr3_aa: CASSQGGNGQYF
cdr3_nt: TGCGCCAGCAGCCAAGGGGGCAACGGGCAGTACTTC

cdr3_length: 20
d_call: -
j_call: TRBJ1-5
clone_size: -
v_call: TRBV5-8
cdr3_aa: CASSHNPLGTSSDSNQPQHF
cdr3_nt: TGTGCCAGCAGCCATAACCCGCTGGGTACTAGTTCTGATAGCAATCAGCCCCAGCATTTT

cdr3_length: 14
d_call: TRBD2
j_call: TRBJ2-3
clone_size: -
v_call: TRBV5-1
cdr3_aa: CASSGGGSTDTQYF
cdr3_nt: TGCGCCAGCAGCGGCGGGGGTTCCACAGATACGCAGTATTTT

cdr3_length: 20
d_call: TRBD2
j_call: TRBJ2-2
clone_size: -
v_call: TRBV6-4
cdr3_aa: CASSDSNAASGGPNTGELFF
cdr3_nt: TGTGCCAGCAGTGACTCGAACGCGGCTAGCGGGGGGCCGAACACCGGGGAGCTGTTTTTT

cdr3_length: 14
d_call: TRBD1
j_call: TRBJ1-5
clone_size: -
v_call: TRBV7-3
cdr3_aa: CASRHPGQGNPQHF
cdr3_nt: TGTGCCAGCAGGCATCCGGGACAGGGGAACCCCCAGCATTTT

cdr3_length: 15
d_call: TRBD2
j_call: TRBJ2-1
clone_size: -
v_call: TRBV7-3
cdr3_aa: CASSLRGRNYNEQFF
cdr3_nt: TGTGCCAGCAGCTTACGCGGGAGGAACTACAATGAGCAGTTCTTC

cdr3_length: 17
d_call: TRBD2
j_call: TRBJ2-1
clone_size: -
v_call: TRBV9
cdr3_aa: CASSGTQTSGSYNEQFF
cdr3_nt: TGTGCCAGCAGCGGAACACAGACTAGCGGGAGTTACAATGAGCAGTTCTTC

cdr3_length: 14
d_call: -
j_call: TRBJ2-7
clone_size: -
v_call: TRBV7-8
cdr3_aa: CASSTRGNSYEQYF
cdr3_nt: TGTGCCAGCAGCACTAGGGGGAACTCCTACGAGCAGTACTTC

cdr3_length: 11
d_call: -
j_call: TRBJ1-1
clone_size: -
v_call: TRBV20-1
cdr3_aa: CSASQAGEAFF
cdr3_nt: TGCAGTGCTAGTCAGGCCGGTGAAGCTTTCTTT

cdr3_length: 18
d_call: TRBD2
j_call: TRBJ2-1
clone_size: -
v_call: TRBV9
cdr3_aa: CASSVALKRGAHDNEQFF
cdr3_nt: TGTGCCAGCAGCGTAGCCTTGAAGCGGGGGGCACATGACAATGAGCAGTTCTTC

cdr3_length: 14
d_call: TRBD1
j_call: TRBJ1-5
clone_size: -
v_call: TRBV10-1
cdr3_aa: CASSEGTGGQPQHF
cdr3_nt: TGCGCCAGCAGTGAGGGGACAGGGGGCCAGCCCCAGCATTTT

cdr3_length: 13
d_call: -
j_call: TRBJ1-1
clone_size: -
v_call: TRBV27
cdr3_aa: CASSGGTARGAFF
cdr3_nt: TGTGCCAGCAGCGGAGGGACGGCCAGAGGGGCTTTCTTT

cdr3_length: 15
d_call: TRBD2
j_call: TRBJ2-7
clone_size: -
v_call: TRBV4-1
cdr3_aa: CASSQRLAGTYEQYF
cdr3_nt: TGCGCCAGCAGCCAGCGGTTAGCGGGTACCTACGAGCAGTACTTC